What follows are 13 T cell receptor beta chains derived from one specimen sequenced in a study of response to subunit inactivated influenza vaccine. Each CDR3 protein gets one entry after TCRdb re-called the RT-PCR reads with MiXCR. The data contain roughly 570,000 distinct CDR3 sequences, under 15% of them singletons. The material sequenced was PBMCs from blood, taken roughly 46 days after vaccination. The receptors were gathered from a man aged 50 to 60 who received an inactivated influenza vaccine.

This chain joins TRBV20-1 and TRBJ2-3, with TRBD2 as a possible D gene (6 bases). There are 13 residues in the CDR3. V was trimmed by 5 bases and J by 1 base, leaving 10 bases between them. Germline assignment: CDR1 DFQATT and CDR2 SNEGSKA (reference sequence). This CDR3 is CSAAGPGTDTQYF. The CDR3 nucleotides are TGCAGTGCTGCGGGACCCGGCACAGATACGCAGTATTTT.

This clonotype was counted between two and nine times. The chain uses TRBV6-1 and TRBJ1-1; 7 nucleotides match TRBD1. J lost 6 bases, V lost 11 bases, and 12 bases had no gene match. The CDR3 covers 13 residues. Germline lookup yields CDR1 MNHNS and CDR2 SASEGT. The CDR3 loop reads CAGGRGKGPEAFF. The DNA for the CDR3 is TGTGCCGGCGGCAGGGGGAAGGGGCCTGAAGCTTTCTTT.

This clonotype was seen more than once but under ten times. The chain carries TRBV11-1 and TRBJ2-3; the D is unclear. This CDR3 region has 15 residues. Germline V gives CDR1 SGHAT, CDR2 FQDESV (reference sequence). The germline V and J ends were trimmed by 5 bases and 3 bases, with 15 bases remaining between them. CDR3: CASSRLGGMTDTQYF. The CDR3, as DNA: TGTGCCAGCAGCAGACTGGGCGGTATGACAGATACGCAGTATTTT.

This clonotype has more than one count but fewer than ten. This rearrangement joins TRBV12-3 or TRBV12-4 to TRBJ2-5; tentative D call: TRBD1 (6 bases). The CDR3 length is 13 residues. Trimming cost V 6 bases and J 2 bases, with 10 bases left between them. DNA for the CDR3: TGTGCCAGCAGCCGGGGACATCAAGAGACCCAGTACTTC. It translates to CASSRGHQETQYF.

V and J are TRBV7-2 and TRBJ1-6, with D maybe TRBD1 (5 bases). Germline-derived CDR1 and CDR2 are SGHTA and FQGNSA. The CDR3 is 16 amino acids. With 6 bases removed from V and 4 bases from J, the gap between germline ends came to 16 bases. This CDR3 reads CASSLLDREYNSPLHF. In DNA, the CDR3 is TGTGCCAGCAGTCTATTAGACAGAGAGTATAATTCACCCCTCCACTTT.

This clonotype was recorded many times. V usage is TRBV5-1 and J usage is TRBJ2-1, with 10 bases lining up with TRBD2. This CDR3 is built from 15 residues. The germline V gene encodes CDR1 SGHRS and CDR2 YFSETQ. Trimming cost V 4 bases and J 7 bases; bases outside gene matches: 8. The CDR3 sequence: CASSLEASGGNEQFF. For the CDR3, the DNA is TGCGCCAGCAGCCTGGAGGCTAGCGGGGGAAATGAGCAGTTCTTC.

As DNA, the CDR3 is TGTGCCAGCAGTCTCACAGGGGGCGCGAGAACTGAAGCTTTCTTT. Protein product: CASSLTGGARTEAFF. The rearrangement joins TRBV7-2 to TRBJ1-1; 9 nucleotides match TRBD1. This CDR3 is 15 amino acids long. Germline V gene lookup returns CDR1 SGHTA and CDR2 FQGNSA. V was pared by 6 bases and J by 5 bases, with 10 bases of the junction left unmatched.

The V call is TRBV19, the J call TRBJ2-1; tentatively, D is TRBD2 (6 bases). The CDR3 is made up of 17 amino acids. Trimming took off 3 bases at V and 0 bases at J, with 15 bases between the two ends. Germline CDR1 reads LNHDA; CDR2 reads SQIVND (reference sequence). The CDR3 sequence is CASSIPGLTSSYNEQFF. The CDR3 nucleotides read TGTGCCAGTAGTATCCCGGGACTGACGAGCTCCTACAATGAGCAGTTCTTC.

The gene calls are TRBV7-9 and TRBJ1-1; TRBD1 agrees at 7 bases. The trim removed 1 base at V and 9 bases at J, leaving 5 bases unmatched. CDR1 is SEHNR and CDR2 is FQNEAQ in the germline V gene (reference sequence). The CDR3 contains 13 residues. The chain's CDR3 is CASSLDLGQQAFF. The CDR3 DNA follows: TGTGCCAGCAGCTTAGATCTGGGACAGCAAGCTTTCTTT.

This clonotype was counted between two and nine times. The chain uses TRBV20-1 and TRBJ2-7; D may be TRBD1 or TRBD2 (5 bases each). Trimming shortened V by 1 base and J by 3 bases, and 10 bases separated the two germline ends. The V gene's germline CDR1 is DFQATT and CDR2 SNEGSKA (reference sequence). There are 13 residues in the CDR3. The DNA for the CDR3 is TGCAGTGCTAGAGGGGGACGCGACTACGAGCAGTACTTC. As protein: CSARGGRDYEQYF.

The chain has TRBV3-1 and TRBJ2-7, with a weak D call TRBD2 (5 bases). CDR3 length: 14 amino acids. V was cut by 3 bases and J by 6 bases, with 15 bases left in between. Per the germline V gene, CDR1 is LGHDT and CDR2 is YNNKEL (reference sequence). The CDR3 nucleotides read TGTGCCAGCAGCCATCGAGAAGGACTGAGCGAGCAGTACTTC. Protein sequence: CASSHREGLSEQYF.

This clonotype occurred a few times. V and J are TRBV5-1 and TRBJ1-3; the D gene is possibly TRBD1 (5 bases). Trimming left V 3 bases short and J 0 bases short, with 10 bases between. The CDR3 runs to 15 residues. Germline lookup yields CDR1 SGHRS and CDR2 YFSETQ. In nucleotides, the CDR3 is TGCGCCAGCAGCTCGACAGTTTACTCTGGAAACACCATATATTTT. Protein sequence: CASSSTVYSGNTIYF.

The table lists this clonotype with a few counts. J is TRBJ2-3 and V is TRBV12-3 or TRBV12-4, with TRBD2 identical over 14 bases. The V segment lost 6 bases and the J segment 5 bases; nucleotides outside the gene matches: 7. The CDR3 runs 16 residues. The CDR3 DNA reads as TGTGCCAGCAGGGAGACTAGCGGGGGGGCTAGAGATACGCAGTATTTT. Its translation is CASRETSGGARDTQYF.